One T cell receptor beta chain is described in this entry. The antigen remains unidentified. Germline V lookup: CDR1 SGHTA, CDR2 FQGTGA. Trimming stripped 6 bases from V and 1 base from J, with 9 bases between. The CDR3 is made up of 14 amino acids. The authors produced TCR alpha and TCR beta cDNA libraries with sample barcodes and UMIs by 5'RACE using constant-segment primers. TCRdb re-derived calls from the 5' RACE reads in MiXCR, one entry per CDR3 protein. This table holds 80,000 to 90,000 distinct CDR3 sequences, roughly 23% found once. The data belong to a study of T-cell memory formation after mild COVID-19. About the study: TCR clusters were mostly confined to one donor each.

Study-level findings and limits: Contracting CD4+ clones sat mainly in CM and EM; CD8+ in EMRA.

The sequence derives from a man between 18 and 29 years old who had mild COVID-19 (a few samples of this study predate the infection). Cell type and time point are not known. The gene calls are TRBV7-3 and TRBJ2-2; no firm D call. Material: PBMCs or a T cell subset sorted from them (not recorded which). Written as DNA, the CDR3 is TGTGCCAGCAGTCAATCAGTGAACACCGGGGAGCTGTTTTTT. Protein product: CASSQSVNTGELFF.